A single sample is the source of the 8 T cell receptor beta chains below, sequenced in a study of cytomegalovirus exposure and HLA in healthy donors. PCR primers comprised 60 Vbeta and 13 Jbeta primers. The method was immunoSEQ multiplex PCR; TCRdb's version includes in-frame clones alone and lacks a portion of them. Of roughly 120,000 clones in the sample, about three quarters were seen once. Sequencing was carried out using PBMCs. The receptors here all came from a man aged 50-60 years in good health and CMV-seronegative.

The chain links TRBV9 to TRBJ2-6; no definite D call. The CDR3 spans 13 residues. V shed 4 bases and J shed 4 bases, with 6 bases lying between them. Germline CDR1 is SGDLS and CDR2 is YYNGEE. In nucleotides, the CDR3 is TGTGCCAGCAGCTCCTCCGGGGCCAACGTCCTGACTTTC. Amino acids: CASSSSGANVLTF.

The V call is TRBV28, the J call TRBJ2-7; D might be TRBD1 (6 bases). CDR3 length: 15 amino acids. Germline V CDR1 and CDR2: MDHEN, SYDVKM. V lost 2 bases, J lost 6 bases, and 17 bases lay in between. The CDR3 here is CASSLGATGSSEQYV. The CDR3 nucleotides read TGTGCCAGCAGTTTAGGGGCTACAGGGTCCAGCGAGCAGTACGTC.

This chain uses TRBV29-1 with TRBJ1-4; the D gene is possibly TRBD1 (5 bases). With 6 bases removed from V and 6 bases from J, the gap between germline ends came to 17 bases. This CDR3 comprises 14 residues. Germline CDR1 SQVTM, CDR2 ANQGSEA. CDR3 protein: CSVRRGGTHEKLFF. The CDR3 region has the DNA TGCAGCGTGAGAAGGGGAGGGACCCATGAAAAACTGTTTTTT.

This CDR3 is CAWTAPGGEITEAFF. The CDR3 DNA sequence: TGTGCCTGGACTGCCCCAGGGGGCGAAATTACTGAAGCTTTCTTT. This chain connects TRBV30 to TRBJ1-1; 8 bases agree with TRBD1. Germline V gene sequence: CDR1 GTSNPN, CDR2 SVGIG (reference sequence). This CDR3 spans 15 amino acids. Unmatched junction bases numbered 12, after V lost 4 bases and J lost 5 bases. The full variable domain, in which reference TRBV30 and TRBJ1-1 provide the parts outside the CDR3, is SQTIHQWPATLVQPVGSPLSLECTVEGTSNPNLYWYRQAAGRGLQLLFYSVGIGQISSEVPQNLSASRPQDRQFILSSKKLLLSDSGFYLCAWTAPGGEITEAFFGQGTRLTVV.

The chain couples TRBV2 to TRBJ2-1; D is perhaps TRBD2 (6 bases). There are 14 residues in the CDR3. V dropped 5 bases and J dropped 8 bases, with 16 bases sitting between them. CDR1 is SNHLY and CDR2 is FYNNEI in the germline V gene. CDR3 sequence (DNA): TGTGCCAGCAGTCCGGGGGTCGGATTCTATGAGCAGTTCTTC. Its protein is CASSPGVGFYEQFF.

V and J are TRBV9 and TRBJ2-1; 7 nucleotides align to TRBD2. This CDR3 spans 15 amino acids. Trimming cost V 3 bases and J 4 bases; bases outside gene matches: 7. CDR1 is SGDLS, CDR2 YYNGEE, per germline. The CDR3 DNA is TGTGCCAGCAGCGGGGGGGGTGGCTTTTACAATGAGCAGTTCTTC. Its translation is CASSGGGGFYNEQFF.

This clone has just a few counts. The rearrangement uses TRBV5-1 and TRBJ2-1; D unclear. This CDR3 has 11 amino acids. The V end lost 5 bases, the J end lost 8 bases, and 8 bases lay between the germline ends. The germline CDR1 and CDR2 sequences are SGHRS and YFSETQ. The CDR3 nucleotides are TGCGCCAGCAGATTAGTCGATGAGCAGTTCTTC. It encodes CASRLVDEQFF. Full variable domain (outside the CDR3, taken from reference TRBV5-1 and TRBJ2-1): KAGVTQTPRYLIKTRGQQVTLSCSPISGHRSVSWYQQTPGQGLQFLFEYFSETQRNKGNFPGRFSGRQFSNSRSEMNVSTLELGDSALYLCASRLVDEQFFGPGTRLTVL.

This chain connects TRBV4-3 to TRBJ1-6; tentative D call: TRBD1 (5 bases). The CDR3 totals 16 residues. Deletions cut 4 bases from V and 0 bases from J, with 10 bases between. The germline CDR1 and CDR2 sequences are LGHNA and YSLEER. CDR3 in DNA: TGCGCCAGCAGCCCCGGGGGAAGCTCCTATAATTCACCCCTCCACTTT. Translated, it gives CASSPGGSSYNSPLHF.